This T cell receptor (beta chain) was recovered during a study of blood T cells in healthy people across ages. A second PCR, run for about 7 to 11 cycles, used a sample-barcoded 5' primer plus a J-beta primer mix. TCRdb used MiXCR to reprocess the 5' RACE reads, holding one entry per CDR3 protein. The repertoire holds fewer than 600,000 distinct CDR3 sequences, with about 27% as singletons. Germline CDR1 and CDR2: WNHNN and SYGVQD (reference sequence). The CDR3 is made up of 13 amino acids. Each sample used at least 7 million PBMCs. These data also formed part of another study, on T cells of mothers and their children.

The clonotype originates from a boy aged 2 to 9 in good health. The chain combines TRBV10-1 with TRBJ2-1, with no clear D. The J call could be wrong; TRBJ2-7 is a better fit for the DNA end. Specimen: blood. CDR3 loop: CASSEKISYEQYF. Here the CDR3 DNA reads TGCGCCAGCAGTGAGAAAATCTCGTACGAGCAGTACTTC.